Presented here are 21 T cell receptor beta chains from one specimen sequenced in a study of cytomegalovirus exposure and HLA in healthy donors. The study ran its PCR with 60 Vbeta and 13 Jbeta primers. Profiled with immunoSEQ multiplex PCR; TCRdb holds only in-frame clones, not every one. Among 110,000 or so clones listed, roughly four fifths were seen once. Material: PBMCs. These receptors were taken from a man between 45 and 60 years old in good health and CMV-seropositive.

This clone was found once. An end of the junction differs from the germline gene, which may be a read error. This same CDR3 is encoded by further DNA sequences in the sample. This chain links TRBV2 with TRBJ1-1; 7 nucleotides agree with TRBD1. CDR1 and CDR2 from the germline V gene are SNHLY and FYNNEI. The CDR3 consists of 13 residues. In DNA form, the CDR3 reads TGCGCCAGCAGTGACAGGGAAAGGACTGAAGCTTTCTTT. Amino acid sequence: CASSDRERTEAFF.

This chain uses TRBV18 with TRBJ1-4; 7 nucleotides agree with TRBD1. This CDR3 comprises 13 residues. V was clipped by 8 bases and J by 8 bases; unmatched bases: 8. CDR1 and CDR2 from the germline V gene are KGHSH and LQKENI. The chain's CDR3 is CASQQGLREKLFF. The CDR3 DNA reads as TGTGCCAGCCAACAGGGGCTGAGGGAAAAACTGTTTTTT.

The chain has TRBV11-3 and TRBJ2-5, with 15 bases lining up with TRBD2. Germline-derived CDR1 and CDR2 are SGHNT and YENEEA. Trimming removed 4 bases from V and 3 bases from J; junction bases left unmatched: 6. The CDR3 length is 17 residues. CDR3 in amino acids: CASSSGLAGGIKETQYF. The CDR3 DNA reads as TGTGCCAGCAGCTCGGGACTAGCGGGGGGAATTAAAGAGACCCAGTACTTC.

This clone was detected only once. The V and J genes are TRBV13 and TRBJ1-5; D might be TRBD1 (6 bases). This CDR3 is 13 amino acids long. Germline loops: CDR1 PRHDT, CDR2 FYEKMQ (reference sequence). The germline V and J ends were trimmed by 5 bases and 6 bases, with 11 bases remaining between them. The CDR3: CASSPGVSQPQHF. In DNA, the CDR3 is TGTGCCAGCAGCCCAGGGGTAAGTCAGCCCCAGCATTTT.

This clone was counted once. The DNA for the CDR3 is TGTGCCAGCAGCTTAGCCCGCGGACAGCTTGAGCAGTTCTTC. Its translation: CASSLARGQLEQFF. The V and J genes are TRBV7-2 and TRBJ2-1, with D tentatively TRBD1 (6 bases). Germline lookup yields CDR1 SGHTA and CDR2 FQGNSA. Trimming took 0 bases from V and 9 from J, leaving 12 bases between them. The CDR3 spans 14 residues.

The chain employs TRBV4-1 and TRBJ1-4; 7 nucleotides line up with TRBD1. The length of the CDR3 is 16 residues. The V gene end was trimmed by 4 bases and the J gene end by 2 bases; junction bases not matched to a gene: 7. Germline lookup yields CDR1 MGHRA and CDR2 YSYEKL. As DNA, the CDR3 is TGCGCCAGCAGCCGCGGTGACAGGGCCACTAATGAAAAACTGTTTTTT. This gives the protein CASSRGDRATNEKLFF.

The CDR3 DNA reads TGTGCCAGCAGTTCAACGGGGGTCACTGAAGCTTTCTTT. This sequence encodes CASSSTGVTEAFF. This chain joins TRBV2 and TRBJ1-1, with D tentatively TRBD1 (5 bases). Trimming removed 5 bases from V and 4 bases from J, with 11 bases in between. This CDR3 is 13 amino acids long. Germline V CDR1 and CDR2: SNHLY, FYNNEI.

The chain joins TRBV19 to TRBJ2-7; 7 positions match TRBD1. J gave up 3 bases and V 7 bases, and 12 bases lay outside the gene matches. The CDR3 is made up of 15 amino acids. Germline loops: CDR1 LNHDA, CDR2 SQIVND (reference sequence). The CDR3 DNA reads TGTGCCAGTAATAAAAACCGGGACAGCCTCTACGAGCAGTACTTC. Translation: CASNKNRDSLYEQYF.

The chain has TRBV6-6 and TRBJ2-7; 9 bases are shared with TRBD2. The CDR3 is 16 amino acids. V was clipped by 2 bases and J by 6 bases; unmatched bases: 11. CDR1 is MNHNY, CDR2 SVGAGI, per germline (reference sequence). The CDR3 nucleotides read TGTGCCAGCAGTTACCCTAGCGGGAAGGTCCTACCCGAGCAGTACTTC. Translated: CASSYPSGKVLPEQYF.

The chain has TRBV7-8 and TRBJ1-2; D unresolved. The CDR3 covers 15 residues. Germline CDR1 is SGHVS and CDR2 is FQNEAQ. V lost 2 bases and J lost 5, with 15 bases in between. In DNA form, the CDR3 reads TGTGCCAGCAGCTTATTAGCCTTGCCCCTTTATGGCTACACCTTC. It specifies CASSLLALPLYGYTF.

This chain links TRBV5-6 with TRBJ2-5, with 15 bases matching TRBD2. With V trimmed by 2 bases and J by 5 bases, 13 bases remained unmatched. The CDR3 consists of 19 residues. In germline, CDR1 is SGHDT, CDR2 YYEEEE. CDR3 nucleotide sequence: TGTGCCAGCAGCTTTGGACTAGCGGGAGGGCTATGGTATTCGGAGACCCAGTACTTC. It translates to CASSFGLAGGLWYSETQYF.

This sequence joins TRBV2 and TRBJ2-5; D is undetermined. The CDR3 spans 14 residues. V was clipped by 4 bases and J by 4 bases, with 13 bases between them. CDR1 is SNHLY and CDR2 is FYNNEI in the germline V gene. The chain's CDR3 is CASSGRTSRETQYF. Written as DNA, the CDR3 is TGTGCCAGCAGTGGTAGAACCTCGCGAGAGACCCAGTACTTC.

The rearrangement joins TRBV5-6 to TRBJ2-5; TRBD1 matches at 9 bases. Germline values: CDR1 SGHDT, CDR2 YYEEEE. This CDR3 comprises 12 residues. Trimming took 0 bases from V and 13 from J; bases not matched to a gene: 4. CDR3 nucleotide sequence: TGTGCCAGCAGCTTGGAGGGACAGGGAGGGTACTTC. This sequence encodes CASSLEGQGGYF.

The rearrangement joins TRBV6-4 to TRBJ1-3, with 7 bases lining up with TRBD1. The CDR3 runs 16 residues. Trimming at V came to 0 bases and at J to 4 bases, leaving 6 bases not matched to a gene. Germline CDR1 reads MRHNA; CDR2 reads SNTAGT. CDR3 DNA: TGTGCCAGCAGTGACTCCGGCAGGGGGTTAGGAAACACCATATATTTT. Its translation is CASSDSGRGLGNTIYF.

The chain is built from TRBV5-5 and TRBJ2-2; a possible D gene is TRBD1 (5 bases). Deletions cut 3 bases from V and 4 bases from J, with 10 bases between. There are 14 residues in the CDR3. The V gene's germline CDR1 is SGHKS and CDR2 YYEKEE (reference sequence). The CDR3, as DNA: TGTGCCAGCAGCTACCCTGACAGCACCGGGGAGCTGTTTTTT. It encodes CASSYPDSTGELFF.

The CDR3 coding sequence is TGTGCCACCAGCAGAGGGGCCCTCGCCGTTGGAAACACCATATATTTT. It codes for CATSRGALAVGNTIYF. This chain uses TRBV15 with TRBJ1-3; D not resolved. Germline V gene data show CDR1 as LNHNV and CDR2 as YYDKDF (reference sequence). The CDR3 covers 16 residues. The ends were cut back, 1 base at V and 3 bases at J, with 13 bases in the middle.

The sample holds one count of this clone. The rearrangement joins TRBV5-1 to TRBJ2-7; 11 bases are shared with TRBD1. CDR3 length equals 14 residues. Germline assignment: CDR1 SGHRS and CDR2 YFSETQ. Unmatched junction bases numbered 7, after V lost 4 bases and J lost 7 bases. In nucleotides, the CDR3 is TGCGCCAGCAGCCAAGGACAGGGGGCGAGGGAGCAGTACTTC. As protein: CASSQGQGAREQYF.

The genes are TRBV7-9 and TRBJ2-7, with D perhaps TRBD1 (5 bases). The CDR3 totals 14 residues. Looked up from germline, CDR1 is SEHNR and CDR2 is FQNEAQ (reference sequence). Trimming shortened V by 0 bases and J by 2 bases, and 8 bases separated the two germline ends. The CDR3 here is CASSLAGVAYEQYF. CDR3 nucleotides: TGTGCCAGCAGCTTAGCAGGGGTTGCCTACGAGCAGTACTTC.

The rearrangement joins TRBV4-3 to TRBJ2-7; TRBD2 agrees at 12 bases. Germline V gene sequence: CDR1 LGHNA, CDR2 YSLEER. V dropped 0 bases and J dropped 6; count of bases not matched to a gene: 6. The CDR3 runs to 16 residues. CDR3 loop: CASSQETSGGRIEQYF. CDR3 nucleotides: TGCGCCAGCAGCCAAGAAACTAGCGGGGGGAGAATCGAGCAGTACTTC.

This chain connects TRBV11-2 to TRBJ1-2; D is undetermined. The CDR3 has 14 residues. Germline V CDR1 and CDR2: SGHAT, FQNNGV. V was clipped by 4 bases and J by 3 bases, with 12 bases between them. DNA for the CDR3: TGTGCCAGCAGCTCTCTCCTCGGGGACTATGGCTACACCTTC. Its translation is CASSSLLGDYGYTF.

J is TRBJ1-1 and V is TRBV29-1, with 7 bases identical to TRBD1. CDR3 length: 14 residues. V trimming: 7 bases; J trimming: 0 bases; junction bases outside the gene matches: 8. Germline CDR1 SQVTM, CDR2 ANQGSEA. As DNA, the CDR3 is TGCAGCGCCCTGGGACAGCTCATGAACACTGAAGCTTTCTTT. Protein sequence: CSALGQLMNTEAFF.